Described below is a single TCR beta chain sequence and its context. The antigen remains unidentified. Repertoires were generated with immunoSEQ multiplex PCR, while TCRdb's copy carries only in-frame clones and drops some. The table records approximately 150,000 clones, approximately 90% of them present only once. Per germline, CDR1 LGHNT and CDR2 FRNRAP. This CDR3 has 15 amino acids. V shed 5 bases and J 5 bases; nucleotides not matched to a gene: 7. The record originates from a study of T cell responses to AZD1222 COVID-19 vaccine. Whole-study findings and limits: Sampled repertoires all dated from after the peak T cell response.

Combined were second doses at about 4 or about 12 weeks. The V gene is TRBV12-5, the J gene TRBJ2-3, with 10 positions matching TRBD2. The input for sequencing was peripheral blood, taken 28 days after the second AZD1222 dose. The source of this sequence is an adult who received the AZD1222 COVID-19 vaccine. The CDR3 DNA follows: TGTGCTAGTGGTGACATAGCGGGAGGTGGAGATACGCAGTATTTT. As protein: CASGDIAGGGDTQYF.